This T cell receptor (beta chain) derives from a study of blood T cell repertoires in COVID-19. The ends were cut back, 1 base at V and 5 bases at J, with 6 bases in the middle. The germline V gene encodes CDR1 SGHRS and CDR2 YFSETQ. The length of the CDR3 is 12 residues. As processed by the authors: By means of reference gene primer amplification, nucleated cell counts were estimated. TCRdb's copy holds only in-frame clones and misses some; the assay was immunoSEQ multiplex PCR. V and J calls and clone size follow that table, whereas D and trimming were derived from the DNA. The table shows 120,000 to 150,000 clones, with 76% occurring only once.

The sequence derives from a man in his sixties with acute or convalescent COVID-19. The specimen was peripheral blood. The chain uses TRBV5-1 and TRBJ2-5, with D hard to call. CDR3 nucleotides: TGCGCCAGCAGCTTGCAGTATGAGACCCAGTACTTC. It translates to CASSLQYETQYF.